This record looks at one TCR beta chain sequence and its context. Its antigen remains undetermined. Per-base quality was not reported, and no clone a single base away is much larger than it. The immunoSEQ Assay, a bias-controlled multiplex PCR, was used to amplify TCRbeta CDR3 regions from genomic DNA. In the original analysis: The number of nucleated cells in each sample was estimated from the amplification of reference gene primers within the assay. Sequence reads were collapsed and filtered to measure the absolute abundance of every unique TCRbeta CDR3 rearrangement. For each sample, productive Simpson clonality was calculated by taking the square root of Simpson's diversity index across productive rearrangements. Here the immuneACCESS table is served through TCRdb, limited to in-frame sequences with V and J called. Missing clones are a known gap in these copies; in checked studies unresolved V genes cover under half, and the rest lacks a known reason. Clone size and the V and J calls come from that table; the DNA yielded D and trimming. The sample yields tens of thousands of clones; roughly 87% were counted once. 15% of the sample goes to the ten largest clones.

The data are from a study of blood T cell repertoires in COVID-19 (dated by TCRdb to about 2020). Regarding the research as a whole: The collaborator samples originated in the United States, Italy and Spain and spanned the acute and convalescent phases of COVID-19. The material from the prospective study consisted of cDNA or gDNA derived from T cells, B-cell-depleted T cells, or PBMCs. The dataset comprised deeply sampled blood TCRbeta repertoires from subjects exposed to, actively infected with, or recovered from COVID-19. The repertoires were released in a freely available public database meant as a resource for research on the immune response to SARS-CoV-2. The samples were drawn from the first 160 participants of the ongoing ImmuneRACE study and from some 1,300 subjects provided by 6 global collaborators. Nearly every sample came with metadata listing a de-identified subject ID, COVID-19 status, age in years and sex. Where available, HLA class I and class II types were taken from metadata supplied by the sample provider and were not determined by assay-based typing.

What the authors observed across the whole study: Clinical and demographic metadata were provided uncurated, with the amount varying by source and participant.

Each collaborating institution followed its own protocols to collect whole blood in K2EDTA tubes. For TCRbeta analysis, collaborators shipped samples as frozen whole blood, isolated PBMCs, or DNA extracted from either of those sample types. Germline trimming: 5 bases from V, 8 bases from J; junction bases outside gene matches: 15. The CDR3 covers 16 residues, taking in both the cysteine and the phenylalanine. Of the read, only the CDR3 DNA is kept; its 48 bases are in frame from base 1. CDR1 and CDR2 are read off the germline V gene (reference sequence) as PRHDT and FYEKMQ. This chain joins TRBV13 to TRBJ1-1, and 9 bases in between align with TRBD1. Specimen: peripheral blood. The source of this sequence is a male donor with acute or convalescent COVID-19. The nucleotides are TGTGCCAGCAGCGGCCCCCAAGGGACAGGGAGGGTCGAAGCTTTCTTT. This codes for CASSGPQGTGRVEAFF.